This TCR beta chain was captured in a study of blood T cell repertoires in COVID-19. About the research overall: Donors in the United States, Italy and Spain gave samples during acute or convalescent COVID-19. The cDNA or gDNA used as material had been derived from T cells, B-cell-depleted T cells, or PBMCs.

Original processing methods: By means of reference gene primer amplification, nucleated cell counts were estimated. The method was immunoSEQ multiplex PCR; TCRdb's version includes in-frame clones alone and lacks a portion of them. V, J and clone size are those of that table, while D and trimming were read from the DNA. The repertoire includes tens of thousands of clones, about nine tenths of them detected once, and 0.3% to 0.5% sits in the top ten. The CDR3 runs to 14 residues. The V gene's germline CDR1 is MNHEY and CDR2 SMNVEV (reference sequence). V lost 2 bases and J lost 4, with 11 bases in between.

Material: peripheral blood. This sequence joins TRBV27 and TRBJ1-2; TRBD1 might be the D (5 bases). This receptor was obtained from a human donor in a cohort sampled during active COVID-19. Written as DNA, the CDR3 is TGTGCCAGCAGTTTAGGTGGGGGGAGCTATGGCTACACCTTC. It translates to CASSLGGGSYGYTF.